Listed below are T cell receptor beta chains from one sample, sequenced in a study of T cell responses to AZD1222 COVID-19 vaccine. The method was immunoSEQ multiplex PCR; TCRdb's version includes in-frame clones alone and lacks a portion of them. The data show 120,000 or so clones, with more than 75% seen just once and around 3.8% held by the top ten. The specimen was peripheral blood, collected 28 days after the second AZD1222 dose. These receptors all stem from an adult who received the AZD1222 COVID-19 vaccine. Each CDR3 is given with its conserved first and last residue. A D gene is named only where the DNA matches it firmly. Expanded clones are given a class, and other clones once, few, many or no size at all.

CDR3 length: 18; J gene: TRBJ1-5; clone size: few; D gene: NA; V gene: TRBV18; CDR3 DNA: TGTGCCAGCTCACCTCGCATGGGGGGTCCCAATAGCAATCAGCCCCAGCATTTT; CDR3 protein: CASSPRMGGPNSNQPQHF
CDR3 length: 17; J gene: TRBJ2-4; clone size: NA; D gene: TRBD2; V gene: TRBV2; CDR3 DNA: TGTGCCAGCAGTCAACTAGCGGGAGTCGGGGGCAAAAACATTCAGTACTTC; CDR3 protein: CASSQLAGVGGKNIQYF
CDR3 length: 14; J gene: TRBJ1-4; clone size: NA; D gene: TRBD1; V gene: TRBV6-5; CDR3 DNA: TGTGCCAGCAGGGGCGGGACAGGCAGTGAAAAACTGTTTTTT; CDR3 protein: CASRGGTGSEKLFF
CDR3 length: 13; J gene: TRBJ1-1; clone size: NA; D gene: NA; V gene: TRBV12-3/TRBV12-4; CDR3 DNA: TGTGCCAGCAGTTTGCAGGCAGTCACTGAAGCTTTCTTT; CDR3 protein: CASSLQAVTEAFF
CDR3 length: 15; J gene: TRBJ2-7; clone size: NA; D gene: TRBD1; V gene: TRBV7-9; CDR3 DNA: TGTGCCAGCAGCCTATCAGGGGACAGAACCTACGAGCAGTACTTC; CDR3 protein: CASSLSGDRTYEQYF
CDR3 length: 16; J gene: TRBJ1-2; clone size: NA; D gene: TRBD1; V gene: TRBV10-3; CDR3 DNA: TGTGCCATCAGTGTCGTGCCCGGGGACAGCTCCTATGGCTACACCTTC; CDR3 protein: CAISVVPGDSSYGYTF
CDR3 length: 16; J gene: TRBJ1-2; clone size: once; D gene: TRBD1; V gene: TRBV3-1/TRBV3-2; CDR3 DNA: TGTGCCAGCAGCCAAGACCTGACAGGGGGCAACTATGGCTACACCTTC; CDR3 protein: CASSQDLTGGNYGYTF
CDR3 length: 16; J gene: TRBJ1-3; clone size: NA; D gene: NA; V gene: TRBV15; CDR3 DNA: TGTGCCACCAGCACTGGAGTAACTCACTCTGGAAACACCATATATTTT; CDR3 protein: CATSTGVTHSGNTIYF
CDR3 length: 14; J gene: TRBJ1-1; clone size: NA; D gene: TRBD1; V gene: TRBV18; CDR3 DNA: TGTGCCAGCTCCTTGGGACAGACAAACACTGAAGCTTTCTTT; CDR3 protein: CASSLGQTNTEAFF
CDR3 length: 17; J gene: TRBJ2-2; clone size: NA; D gene: NA; V gene: TRBV29-1; CDR3 DNA: TGCAGCGTTGAAGTCCGGCCCGGGGGACACTACACCGGGGAGCTGTTTTTT; CDR3 protein: CSVEVRPGGHYTGELFF
CDR3 length: 16; J gene: TRBJ2-3; clone size: NA; D gene: TRBD2; V gene: TRBV5-4; CDR3 DNA: TGTGCCAGCAGCTTGGGCGGGGGGGAAGCCACAGATACGCAGTATTTT; CDR3 protein: CASSLGGGEATDTQYF
CDR3 length: 13; J gene: TRBJ1-6; clone size: NA; D gene: NA; V gene: TRBV19; CDR3 DNA: TGTGCCAGTAGTTCCTGGACAGCCGGGGACCTCCACTTT; CDR3 protein: CASSSWTAGDLHF
CDR3 length: 17; J gene: TRBJ2-7; clone size: few; D gene: TRBD2; V gene: TRBV30; CDR3 DNA: TGTGCCTGGAGTCCTTTTATCCCTAGCGGGATCAACGACGAGCAGTACTTC; CDR3 protein: CAWSPFIPSGINDEQYF
CDR3 length: 16; J gene: TRBJ1-1; clone size: NA; D gene: NA; V gene: TRBV6-1; CDR3 DNA: TGTGCCAGCAGTGAAGTGATGTCGTCAGGGAACACTGAAGCTTTCTTT; CDR3 protein: CASSEVMSSGNTEAFF
CDR3 length: 14; J gene: TRBJ1-5; clone size: NA; D gene: TRBD1; V gene: TRBV19; CDR3 DNA: TGTGCCAGTAGTGGGCGACAGGGGGCGCAGCCCCAGCATTTT; CDR3 protein: CASSGRQGAQPQHF
CDR3 length: 13; J gene: TRBJ2-6; clone size: NA; D gene: NA; V gene: TRBV19; CDR3 DNA: TGTGCAAGTGAGAGCTCTGGGGCCAACGTCCTGACTTTC; CDR3 protein: CASESSGANVLTF
CDR3 length: 14; J gene: TRBJ1-1; clone size: NA; D gene: NA; V gene: TRBV6-2/TRBV6-3; CDR3 DNA: TGTGCCAGCAGCCAGAATCAGGGTATGACTGAAGCTTTCTTT; CDR3 protein: CASSQNQGMTEAFF
CDR3 length: 16; J gene: TRBJ2-1; clone size: NA; D gene: NA; V gene: TRBV11-3; CDR3 DNA: TGTGCCAGCAGCGGGGAGGACAGCTACTCCTACAATGAGCAGTTCTTC; CDR3 protein: CASSGEDSYSYNEQFF
CDR3 length: 16; J gene: TRBJ1-1; clone size: NA; D gene: TRBD1; V gene: TRBV7-9; CDR3 DNA: TGTGCCAGCAGCCGCCCCACCGCCGGACAGGGAATCGGAGCTTTCTTT; CDR3 protein: CASSRPTAGQGIGAFF
CDR3 length: 14; J gene: TRBJ1-2; clone size: NA; D gene: TRBD1; V gene: TRBV9; CDR3 DNA: TGTGCCAGCAGCGTAGGGACAGGGGGCTTTGGCTACACCTTC; CDR3 protein: CASSVGTGGFGYTF
CDR3 length: 13; J gene: TRBJ2-3; clone size: once; D gene: TRBD2; V gene: TRBV7-8; CDR3 DNA: TGTGCCAGCAGCTATGGGACTAGAGACACGCAGTATTTT; CDR3 protein: CASSYGTRDTQYF
CDR3 length: 16; J gene: TRBJ2-2; clone size: NA; D gene: NA; V gene: TRBV5-6; CDR3 DNA: TGTGCCAGCAGCTCTGTCGGGACCGCGAACACCGGGGAGCTGTTTTTT; CDR3 protein: CASSSVGTANTGELFF
CDR3 length: 11; J gene: TRBJ2-5; clone size: NA; D gene: NA; V gene: TRBV20-1; CDR3 DNA: TGCAGTGCTAGGTGGCTAGAGACCCAGTACTTC; CDR3 protein: CSARWLETQYF
CDR3 length: 13; J gene: TRBJ2-3; clone size: NA; D gene: NA; V gene: TRBV28; CDR3 DNA: TGTGCCAGCAGCCGGGACCATACAGATACGCAGTATTTT; CDR3 protein: CASSRDHTDTQYF
CDR3 length: 16; J gene: TRBJ2-5; clone size: NA; D gene: TRBD2; V gene: TRBV11-2; CDR3 DNA: TGTGCCAGCAGCTCTCCCTGGACTAGCGTTAGAGAGACCCAGTACTTC; CDR3 protein: CASSSPWTSVRETQYF
CDR3 length: 23; J gene: TRBJ2-4; clone size: few; D gene: TRBD2; V gene: TRBV9; CDR3 DNA: TGTGCCAGCAGCGCCCAGGGGACTAGCGGGAGGTCATCGAGGCCATCTCCTCTTAACATTCAGTACTTC; CDR3 protein: CASSAQGTSGRSSRPSPLNIQYF
CDR3 length: 13; J gene: TRBJ2-7; clone size: NA; D gene: NA; V gene: TRBV12-5; CDR3 DNA: TGTGCTAGTGGGGTGGCCAGCTCCTACGAGCAGTACTTC; CDR3 protein: CASGVASSYEQYF
CDR3 length: 13; J gene: TRBJ2-7; clone size: NA; D gene: TRBD2; V gene: TRBV28; CDR3 DNA: TGTGCCAGCGGAACGGGACTATCCTACGAGCAGTACTTC; CDR3 protein: CASGTGLSYEQYF
CDR3 length: 13; J gene: TRBJ1-1; clone size: NA; D gene: NA; V gene: TRBV11-3; CDR3 DNA: TGTGCCAGCAGCTTAGGGTCAGGGACCCAAGCTTTCTTT; CDR3 protein: CASSLGSGTQAFF
CDR3 length: 13; J gene: TRBJ1-2; clone size: NA; D gene: NA; V gene: TRBV24-1; CDR3 DNA: TGTGCCACCAGTGAGGGCACATGGGCTGGCTACACCTTC; CDR3 protein: CATSEGTWAGYTF
CDR3 length: 15; J gene: TRBJ2-3; clone size: medium-sized; D gene: NA; V gene: TRBV9; CDR3 DNA: TGTGCCAGCAGCGAGGAAGGACAGCGTGAGGATACGCAGTATTTT; CDR3 protein: CASSEEGQREDTQYF
CDR3 length: 14; J gene: TRBJ1-1; clone size: NA; D gene: TRBD1; V gene: TRBV4-2; CDR3 DNA: TGTGCCAGCAGCCAATGGCAGGGGGAAACTGAAGCTTTCTTT; CDR3 protein: CASSQWQGETEAFF
CDR3 length: 15; J gene: TRBJ2-1; clone size: NA; D gene: TRBD2; V gene: TRBV3-1/TRBV3-2; CDR3 DNA: TGTGCCAGCAGCCGCCTAGCGGTCTCCTACAATGAGCAGTTCTTC; CDR3 protein: CASSRLAVSYNEQFF
CDR3 length: 17; J gene: TRBJ2-3; clone size: NA; D gene: TRBD2; V gene: TRBV12-5; CDR3 DNA: TGTGCTAGTGGTAGGGGGACTAGCGGGAGCCGCACAGATACGCAGTATTTT; CDR3 protein: CASGRGTSGSRTDTQYF
CDR3 length: 15; J gene: TRBJ2-5; clone size: NA; D gene: NA; V gene: TRBV7-2; CDR3 DNA: TGTGCCAGCAGCACCCAAGGGCAGGGGAGGGAGACCCAGTACTTC; CDR3 protein: CASSTQGQGRETQYF
CDR3 length: 13; J gene: TRBJ1-1; clone size: few; D gene: TRBD1; V gene: TRBV3-1/TRBV3-2; CDR3 DNA: TGTGCCAGCAGCCAAACCGGGACAGGGGAAGCTTTCTTT; CDR3 protein: CASSQTGTGEAFF
CDR3 length: 21; J gene: TRBJ2-2; clone size: NA; D gene: TRBD2; V gene: TRBV12-5; CDR3 DNA: TGTGCTAGTGGTGCCCTCCGAGGACTAGCGGGAGCGGCGGGTCTAACCGGGGAGCTGTTTTTT; CDR3 protein: CASGALRGLAGAAGLTGELFF
CDR3 length: 15; J gene: TRBJ1-2; clone size: NA; D gene: NA; V gene: TRBV28; CDR3 DNA: TGTGCCAGCAGTCTTCAGGGTGTTTTGGCCTATGGCTACACCTTC; CDR3 protein: CASSLQGVLAYGYTF
CDR3 length: 15; J gene: TRBJ1-1; clone size: NA; D gene: NA; V gene: TRBV28; CDR3 DNA: TGTGCCAGCAGCCCTGGTTTTGGAGGGGACACTGAAGCTTTCTTT; CDR3 protein: CASSPGFGGDTEAFF
CDR3 length: 15; J gene: TRBJ1-3; clone size: NA; D gene: NA; V gene: TRBV30; CDR3 DNA: TGTGCCTCATATCGGACAGTCAGCTCTGGAAACACCATATATTTT; CDR3 protein: CASYRTVSSGNTIYF
CDR3 length: 15; J gene: TRBJ2-1; clone size: NA; D gene: NA; V gene: TRBV7-2; CDR3 DNA: TGTGCCAGCAGCCCGCAGGGTTGGCCTTTAAATGAGCAGTTCTTC; CDR3 protein: CASSPQGWPLNEQFF
CDR3 length: 15; J gene: TRBJ1-6; clone size: NA; D gene: NA; V gene: TRBV28; CDR3 DNA: TGTGCCAGCAGTGCCTTCCGGGACATGAGGTCACCCCTCCACTTT; CDR3 protein: CASSAFRDMRSPLHF
CDR3 length: 15; J gene: TRBJ1-1; clone size: NA; D gene: NA; V gene: TRBV19; CDR3 DNA: TGTGCCAGTAGACTCAATGAGAGGTACAACACTGAAGCTTTCTTT; CDR3 protein: CASRLNERYNTEAFF
CDR3 length: 13; J gene: TRBJ2-7; clone size: NA; D gene: NA; V gene: TRBV19; CDR3 DNA: TGTGCCAGTAGTATAGGTCAGGCCTACGAGCAGTACTTC; CDR3 protein: CASSIGQAYEQYF
CDR3 length: 19; J gene: TRBJ2-3; clone size: NA; D gene: TRBD2; V gene: TRBV3-1/TRBV3-2; CDR3 DNA: TGTGCCAGCAGCCAAGATTTTAAGCTAGCGGGGGAACCAAAGGTCACGCAGTATTTT; CDR3 protein: CASSQDFKLAGEPKVTQYF